A selection of T cell receptor beta chains follows, all from one sample in a study of control samples from healthy donors and cancer patients. The data were produced by immunoSEQ multiplex PCR, yet TCRdb's version contains in-frame clones alone and is incomplete. The sample has over 85,000 clones; about 81% are singletons. What was sequenced was PBMCs. Every receptor here comes from a man aged 65 to 79 with lung cancer. CDR3s include the opening cysteine and the closing phenylalanine or tryptophan. D genes are given only for firm matches. Clone size is not always given. Where it is, it says once, few, many or a class for expanded clones.

few | - | TRBJ2-7 | TRBV15 | CATSRDRGYEQYF | TGTGCCACCAGCAGAGATCGGGGGTACGAGCAGTACTTC
- | TRBD1 | TRBJ2-7 | TRBV5-1 | CASSAGSTGGLDEQYF | TGCGCCAGCAGCGCCGGCTCGACAGGGGGCCTGGACGAGCAGTACTTC
once | - | TRBJ2-3 | TRBV7-2 | CASSLEGGGGPSTDTQYF | TGTGCCAGCAGCTTAGAAGGCGGCGGGGGCCCCTCCACAGATACGCAGTATTTT
- | TRBD1 | TRBJ2-5 | TRBV11-3 | CASSPGQGVGETQYF | TGTGCCAGCAGCCCGGGACAGGGGGTTGGGGAGACCCAGTACTTC
- | - | TRBJ1-4 | TRBV5-1 | CASSFEPATSTNEKLFF | TGCGCCAGCAGCTTCGAGCCGGCAACTTCAACTAATGAAAAACTGTTTTTT
- | - | TRBJ1-5 | TRBV2 | CASRNFGGNQPQHF | TGTGCCAGCAGGAACTTCGGGGGTAACCAGCCCCAGCATTTT
- | - | TRBJ1-1 | TRBV7-2 | CASSALRSTEAFF | TGTGCCAGCAGCGCGCTAAGGAGCACTGAAGCTTTCTTT
large | - | TRBJ2-2 | TRBV6-5 | CASSFDIAPRELFF | TGTGCCAGCAGTTTCGACATTGCCCCCCGGGAGCTGTTTTTT
few | - | TRBJ1-1 | TRBV10-1 | CASSESKGRRTEAFF | TGCGCCAGCAGTGAGTCAAAGGGAAGGCGTACTGAAGCTTTCTTT
- | - | TRBJ1-3 | TRBV11-2 | CASSSGSSGNTIYF | TGTGCCAGCAGCTCAGGGTCGTCAGGAAACACCATATATTTT
few | - | TRBJ2-1 | TRBV11-3 | CASSSSGVRGYNEQFF | TGTGCCAGCAGCTCGTCAGGGGTCCGGGGATACAATGAGCAGTTCTTC
- | TRBD1 | TRBJ1-2 | TRBV10-1 | CASSAGQAPYGYTF | TGCGCCAGCAGTGCAGGACAGGCCCCCTATGGCTACACCTTC
- | TRBD2 | TRBJ2-3 | TRBV9 | CASSSNPGTSGGDTQYF | TGTGCCAGCAGCTCCAACCCTGGGACTAGCGGGGGGGATACGCAGTATTTT
- | - | TRBJ1-4 | TRBV7-9 | CASTPVRVEEKLFF | TGTGCCAGCACCCCGGTGCGGGTAGAGGAAAAACTGTTTTTT
- | - | TRBJ2-1 | TRBV6-2/TRBV6-3 | CASSDSGLSSYNEQFF | TGTGCCAGCAGTGATAGCGGATTGAGCTCCTACAATGAGCAGTTCTTC
- | - | TRBJ1-2 | TRBV4-2 | CASSQVGQIVANYGYTF | TGTGCCAGCAGCCAAGTAGGACAGATTGTGGCCAACTATGGCTACACCTTC
- | TRBD1 | TRBJ1-5 | TRBV7-2 | CASSLIGGVYNQPQHF | TGTGCCAGCAGCTTAATAGGGGGCGTATACAATCAGCCCCAGCATTTT
- | TRBD2 | TRBJ2-4 | TRBV6-5 | CASRASGENIQYF | TGTGCCAGCAGGGCTAGCGGCGAAAACATTCAGTACTTC
- | - | TRBJ1-1 | TRBV27 | CASSLRGDAEAFF | TGTGCCAGCAGTTTGAGAGGGGACGCTGAAGCTTTCTTT
- | - | TRBJ2-7 | TRBV4-2 | CASSQGGTDSNYEQYF | TGTGCCAGCAGCCAAGGAGGGACGGACTCCAACTACGAGCAGTACTTC
- | - | TRBJ1-2 | TRBV10-2 | CASSETGANYGYTF | TGCGCCAGCAGTGAGACCGGAGCTAACTATGGCTACACCTTC
- | - | TRBJ1-6 | TRBV5-1 | CASSLEGLSSPLHF | TGCGCCAGCAGCTTGGAGGGTTTGAGTTCACCCCTCCACTTT
- | TRBD1 | TRBJ1-4 | TRBV3-1/TRBV3-2 | CASSPRQGREKLFF | TGTGCCAGCAGCCCGAGACAGGGGCGGGAAAAACTGTTTTTT
- | - | TRBJ1-6 | TRBV10-3 | CAISESVASYNSPLHF | TGTGCCATCAGTGAAAGTGTTGCCTCCTATAATTCACCCCTCCACTTT
- | - | TRBJ2-1 | TRBV24-1 | CATSVAGNEQFF | TGTGCCACCAGTGTAGCAGGGAATGAGCAGTTCTTC
- | - | TRBJ1-4 | TRBV13 | CASSLGGAEKLFF | TGTGCCAGCAGCCTAGGGGGTGCTGAAAAACTGTTTTTT
- | - | TRBJ2-7 | TRBV11-2 | CASSLGQTTYEQYF | TGTGCCAGCAGCTTAGGACAGACTACCTACGAGCAGTACTTC
- | - | TRBJ1-2 | TRBV5-1 | CASSPGIGINYGYTF | TGCGCCAGCAGCCCTGGGATTGGGATTAACTATGGCTACACCTTC
- | - | TRBJ2-7 | TRBV23-1 | CASSHPPGHKTDYEQYF | TGCGCCAGCAGTCACCCACCGGGACACAAAACCGACTACGAGCAGTACTTC
few | - | TRBJ1-2 | TRBV5-6 | CASSFFSRDGYTF | TGTGCCAGCAGCTTTTTCTCCAGGGACGGCTACACCTTC
- | - | TRBJ1-6 | TRBV9 | CASNGGGARGDSPLHF | TGTGCCAGCAACGGCGGGGGGGCCAGAGGGGATTCACCCCTCCACTTT
once | - | TRBJ2-7 | TRBV6-1 | CASSEVPGPTEEQYF | TGTGCCAGCAGTGAAGTCCCGGGCCCCACGGAAGAGCAGTACTTC
- | TRBD1 | TRBJ1-2 | TRBV20-1 | CSASRGRDYGYTF | TGCAGTGCTAGTAGGGGGCGAGACTATGGCTACACCTTC
- | - | TRBJ1-5 | TRBV15 | CATSRGGFNQPQHF | TGTGCCACCAGCAGAGGGGGCTTCAATCAGCCCCAGCATTTT
once | TRBD2 | TRBJ2-1 | TRBV3-1/TRBV3-2 | CASHTSGKQFF | TGTGCCAGCCATACTAGCGGTAAGCAGTTCTTC
- | - | TRBJ2-2 | TRBV9 | CASSPSLRSTGELFF | TGTGCCAGCAGCCCATCTCTGAGGAGCACCGGGGAGCTGTTTTTT
- | TRBD1 | TRBJ2-2 | TRBV19 | CASSTERQGIPGELFF | TGTGCCAGTAGTACAGAAAGACAGGGAATACCCGGGGAGCTGTTTTTT
- | - | TRBJ1-1 | TRBV19 | CASSIIGRSGTEAFF | TGTGCCAGTAGTATAATAGGGCGCAGTGGGACTGAAGCTTTCTTT
- | TRBD2 | TRBJ2-1 | TRBV5-5 | CASSPPWVAGEQFF | TGTGCCAGCAGCCCCCCATGGGTAGCGGGGGAGCAGTTCTTC
- | - | TRBJ2-4 | TRBV7-9 | CASRDTSKNIQYF | TGTGCCAGCCGAGACACGTCCAAAAACATTCAGTACTTC
- | - | TRBJ1-4 | TRBV3-1/TRBV3-2 | CASSQGWGLNEKLFF | TGTGCCAGCAGCCAAGGTTGGGGTCTTAATGAAAAACTGTTTTTT
- | - | TRBJ2-1 | TRBV21-1 | CASSTRRDRGPHEQFF | TGTGCCAGCAGCACAAGACGGGACAGAGGCCCTCATGAGCAGTTCTTC
- | - | TRBJ2-1 | TRBV3-1/TRBV3-2 | CASSQDGAGPQFF | TGTGCCAGCAGCCAAGATGGGGCGGGACCGCAGTTCTTC
- | - | TRBJ1-1 | TRBV19 | CATKTDRGTEAFF | TGTGCCACCAAGACGGACAGAGGCACTGAAGCTTTCTTT
- | - | TRBJ1-6 | TRBV7-9 | CASSFNSPLHF | TGTGCCAGCAGCTTCAATTCACCCCTCCACTTT
- | - | TRBJ2-7 | TRBV18 | CASSPLGQVYSYEQYF | TGTGCCAGCTCACCCCTAGGGCAGGTCTACTCCTACGAGCAGTACTTC
- | TRBD2 | TRBJ2-3 | TRBV27 | CASSGGTTTDTQYF | TGTGCCAGCAGTGGAGGGACTACCACAGATACGCAGTATTTT
once | TRBD1 | TRBJ1-1 | TRBV24-1 | CATSDSGTGIGEAFF | TGTGCCACCAGTGATTCCGGGACAGGGATAGGGGAAGCTTTCTTT
once | - | TRBJ2-1 | TRBV30 | CAWTPGGVAYNEQFF | TGTGCCTGGACTCCAGGGGGGGTAGCCTACAATGAGCAGTTCTTC